This TCR beta chain was identified during a study of blood T cell repertoires in COVID-19. The wider study: Samples of COVID-19 (acute and convalescent) were obtained from the United States, Italy and Spain. PBMCs, B-cell-depleted T cells, or T cells were the source of the cDNA or gDNA that made up the material.

Per the germline V gene, CDR1 is MGHRA and CDR2 is YSYEKL. The CDR3 consists of 16 residues. Trimming took off 3 bases at V and 2 bases at J, with 13 bases between the two ends. Authors' data handling: Researchers report that nucleated cell counts were estimated from reference gene primer amplification. The table came from immunoSEQ multiplex PCR; TCRdb's copy has only in-frame clones and leaves some out. V and J calls and clone size follow that table, whereas D and trimming were derived from the DNA. The sample records about 250,000 clones, 70% to 90% being singletons. The sequenced sample consisted of peripheral blood. J is TRBJ1-4 and V is TRBV4-1, with D uncertain. This receptor was identified in a woman aged 40 to 49 who had recovered from COVID-19. The CDR3 region has the DNA TGCGCCAGCAGCCACGACGGAGTTTGGACTAATGAAAAACTGTTTTTT. It specifies CASSHDGVWTNEKLFF.